The 3 T cell receptor beta chains below all came from one sample that was sequenced in a study of post-analysis software for immune sequencing data. These TCRs are of unknown antigen specificity. Prepared TCR beta cDNA libraries contained unique molecular identifiers. A single record per CDR3 protein comes from TCRdb applying MiXCR to the PCR reads. The sample yields 700,000 to 800,000 distinct CDR3 sequences, roughly 29% seen once. The study's findings and limits: Comparison of patients with controls showed four or five TRBV segments more frequent in patients, TRBV5-6, TRBV5-1 and TRBV20-1 among them.

Sequenced sample: blood. The receptors derive from a girl aged 5-17 years with multiple sclerosis.

This clonotype was detected only a few times. The V call is TRBV10-3, the J call TRBJ2-6, with 9 bases lining up with TRBD1. The germline gives CDR1 ENHRY, CDR2 SYGVKD. CDR3 length: 19 residues. Germline trimming cut 6 bases from V and 4 bases from J; bases unmatched to any gene: 16. CDR3 loop: CAISERPGQGPRGANVLTF. Written as DNA, the CDR3 is TGTGCCATCAGCGAAAGACCGGGACAGGGTCCCAGGGGGGCCAACGTCCTGACTTTC.

This clonotype was seen more than once but under ten times. The chain combines TRBV7-2 with TRBJ1-5; D gene ambiguous. This CDR3 region has 14 residues. CDR1 and CDR2 from the germline V gene are SGHTA and FQGNSA. Trimming cost V 1 base and J 7 bases, with 11 bases left between them. The CDR3 spells CASSLERERQPQHF. The DNA of the CDR3 is TGTGCCAGCAGCTTAGAAAGGGAGCGCCAGCCCCAGCATTTT.

The chain recombines TRBV28 with TRBJ2-4; D might be TRBD1 (5 bases). V lost 2 bases and J lost 1, with 15 bases in between. This CDR3 spans 17 amino acids. Germline lookup yields CDR1 MDHEN and CDR2 SYDVKM. Here the CDR3 reads CASSLRAGINAKNIQYF. Here the CDR3 DNA reads TGTGCCAGCAGTTTAAGGGCAGGGATCAATGCCAAAAACATTCAGTACTTC.